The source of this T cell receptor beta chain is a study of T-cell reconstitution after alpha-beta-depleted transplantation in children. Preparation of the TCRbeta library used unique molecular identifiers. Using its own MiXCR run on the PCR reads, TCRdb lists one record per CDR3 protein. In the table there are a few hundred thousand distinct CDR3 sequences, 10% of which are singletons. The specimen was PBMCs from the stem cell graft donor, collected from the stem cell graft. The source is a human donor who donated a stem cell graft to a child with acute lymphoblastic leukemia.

In DNA, the CDR3 is TGTGCCAGCAGTCGTCAGTTCAGCGGGAGGGCCAGTGGGGAGCTGTTTTTT. It yields the protein CASSRQFSGRASGELFF. The gene calls are TRBV12-3 or TRBV12-4 and TRBJ2-2, with 10 bases fitting TRBD2. This CDR3 contains 17 residues. V was clipped by 5 bases and J by 8 bases; unmatched bases: 14.